These 30 T cell receptor beta chains originate from one sample sequenced in a study of shared clonotypes between healthy human individuals. Repertoires were generated with immunoSEQ multiplex PCR, while TCRdb's copy carries only in-frame clones and drops some. Among some 2.1 million clones listed, about 95% were seen once. Naive CD8 cells, CD45RO-negative and positively selected for CCR7, excluded terminally differentiated effector memory CD45RA+ cells. The sample taken for sequencing was naive CD8+ T cells sorted from blood. The receptors come from a man aged 18-30 years in good health.

This clone was seen a single time. The sample holds other DNA sequences that translate to the same CDR3. This chain connects TRBV7-8 to TRBJ2-1, with TRBD2 matching over 15 bases. The CDR3 runs 17 residues. Germline V gene sequence: CDR1 SGHVS, CDR2 FQNEAQ. V trimming: 5 bases; J trimming: 4 bases; junction bases outside the gene matches: 6. The chain's CDR3 is CASSLGLAGGPYNEQFF. CDR3 nucleotide sequence: TGTGCCAGCAGCCTGGGACTAGCGGGGGGACCTTACAATGAGCAGTTCTTC.

V and J are TRBV6-5 and TRBJ2-7, with 11 bases identical to TRBD1. Germline V CDR1 and CDR2: MNHEY, SVGAGI. J gave up 4 bases and V 6 bases, and 8 bases lay outside the gene matches. The length of the CDR3 is 15 residues. CDR3 nucleotide sequence: TGTGCCAGCAGCTCCATGGACAGGGGGCCTTACGAGCAGTACTTC. Protein sequence: CASSSMDRGPYEQYF.

The chain links TRBV13 to TRBJ1-2, with D uncertain. Germline loops: CDR1 PRHDT, CDR2 FYEKMQ (reference sequence). Trimming pared 0 bases from V and 8 bases from J, leaving 7 bases between. This CDR3 comprises 12 residues. DNA of the CDR3: TGTGCCAGCAGCTTAGGGGACGGGGGCTACACCTTC. This translates into CASSLGDGGYTF.

This chain links TRBV4-1 with TRBJ2-1, with D possibly called TRBD1 or TRBD2 (5 bases each). V was clipped by 3 bases and J by 8 bases, with 20 bases between them. Germline CDR1 and CDR2: MGHRA and YSYEKL. This CDR3 is built from 16 residues. CDR3 residues: CASSHRAGAIVDEQFF. As DNA, the CDR3 is TGCGCCAGCAGCCACAGGGCCGGGGCAATAGTCGATGAGCAGTTCTTC.

The V gene is TRBV30, the J gene TRBJ1-1; 7 nucleotides line up with TRBD1. This CDR3 has 15 amino acids. J lost 5 bases, V lost 2 bases, and 11 bases had no gene match. Germline CDR1 GTSNPN, CDR2 SVGIG (reference sequence). The DNA for the CDR3 is TGTGCCTGGAGTACAGGGGCCCTCGAAGGAACTGAAGCTTTCTTT. This translates into CAWSTGALEGTEAFF.

The rearrangement joins TRBV28 to TRBJ1-4; D uncertain. The CDR3 spans 14 residues. Germline lookup yields CDR1 MDHEN and CDR2 SYDVKM. V was shortened by 3 bases and J by 2 bases, with 7 bases between the two germline ends. The CDR3 loop reads CASSFEGTNEKLFF. The CDR3 DNA reads as TGTGCCAGCAGTTTCGAAGGGACTAATGAAAAACTGTTTTTT. Filled out from reference TRBV28 and TRBJ1-4, the complete variable domain reads DVKVTQSSRYLVKRTGEKVFLECVQDMDHENMFWYRQDPGLGLRLIYFSYDVKMKEKGDIPEGYSVSREKKERFSLILESASTNQTSMYLCASSFEGTNEKLFFGSGTQLSVL.

This chain uses TRBV4-2 with TRBJ1-5; no definite D call. The CDR3 totals 14 residues. CDR1 and CDR2 from the germline V gene are LGHNA and YNFKEQ. V was shortened by 0 bases and J by 4 bases, with 7 bases between the two germline ends. This chain's CDR3 is CASSQEGKNQPQHF. In DNA, the CDR3 is TGTGCCAGCAGCCAAGAAGGAAAAAATCAGCCCCAGCATTTT.

CDR3 sequence (DNA): TGTGCCAGCAGTTACGCAGACACTGAAGCTTTCTTT. Residues: CASSYADTEAFF. The chain combines TRBV6-5 with TRBJ1-1; no clear D gene. V lost 2 bases and J lost 3, with 4 bases in between. The CDR3 spans 12 residues. Germline V gene sequence: CDR1 MNHEY, CDR2 SVGAGI.

The chain uses TRBV9 and TRBJ1-1; a weak D match, TRBD1 (6 bases). The CDR3 extends over 13 amino acids. With 3 bases removed from V and 6 bases from J, the gap between germline ends came to 12 bases. The germline CDR1 and CDR2 sequences are SGDLS and YYNGEE. CDR3 residues: CASSADRLPEAFF. The CDR3 DNA is TGTGCCAGCAGCGCCGACAGGCTTCCTGAAGCTTTCTTT.

The J gene is TRBJ1-5, the V gene TRBV30; no definite D call. The V gene lost 3 bases and the J gene lost 0 bases, with 12 bases spanning the gap. The CDR3 is made up of 15 amino acids. Germline V gene sequence: CDR1 GTSNPN, CDR2 SVGIG (reference sequence). DNA for the CDR3: TGTGCCTGGAGCGATATCGCCAGTAGCAATCAGCCCCAGCATTTT. Amino acids: CAWSDIASSNQPQHF.

The CDR3 reads CASSDIGIYGYTF. In DNA form, the CDR3 reads TGTGCCAGCAGTGATATAGGGATTTATGGCTACACCTTC. This sequence joins TRBV6-1 and TRBJ1-2; D not certain. V lost 3 bases to trimming and J lost 5 bases, with 10 bases between them. The CDR3 runs 13 residues. Germline lookup yields CDR1 MNHNS and CDR2 SASEGT.

The chain joins TRBV2 to TRBJ2-2; D gene unclear. The CDR3 sequence is 13 residues long. Per germline, CDR1 SNHLY and CDR2 FYNNEI. Trimming removed 7 bases at V and 4 bases at J, with 10 bases between. The CDR3 DNA sequence: TGTGCCAGCACCCCCAAGGGCACCGGGGAGCTGTTTTTT. It specifies CASTPKGTGELFF.

Concerning this clone: Other DNA sequences of this sample code for an identical CDR3. V and J are TRBV9 and TRBJ2-5; TRBD2 agrees at 13 bases. V was pared by 3 bases and J by 1 base, with 3 bases of the junction left unmatched. This CDR3 region has 16 residues. Looked up from germline, CDR1 is SGDLS and CDR2 is YYNGEE. The CDR3 nucleotides are TGTGCCAGCAGCGCGGGGACTAGCGGGGCCCAAGAGACCCAGTACTTC. This translates into CASSAGTSGAQETQYF. Variable domain in full (rest from reference TRBV9 and TRBJ2-5): DSGVTQTPKHLITATGQRVTLRCSPRSGDLSVYWYQQSLDQGLQFLIQYYNGEERAKGNILERFSAQQFPDLHSELNLSSLELGDSALYFCASSAGTSGAQETQYFGPGTRLLVL.

The CDR3 here is CASRSRGGLDEQYF. CDR3 nucleotides: TGTGCCAGCAGATCACGAGGGGGGTTGGACGAGCAGTACTTC. This chain uses TRBV7-9 with TRBJ2-7; D possibly matches TRBD1 or TRBD2 (6 bases each). Trimming cost V 6 bases and J 5 bases, with 17 bases left between them. Germline V gene lookup returns CDR1 SEHNR and CDR2 FQNEAQ (reference sequence). There are 14 residues in the CDR3.

V gene TRBV21-1 combines with J gene TRBJ1-3. TRBV21-1 is a known pseudogene. This CDR3 has 17 amino acids. CDR3 sequence: CASSKARRGLSGNTIYF. The CDR3 region has the DNA TGTGCCAGCAGCAAAGCCAGGAGAGGACTCTCTGGAAACACCATATATTTT.

The V and J genes are TRBV7-6 and TRBJ1-3, with 7 bases matching TRBD1. The germline CDR1 and CDR2 sequences are SGHVS and FNYEAQ. There are 15 residues in the CDR3. Trimming took 4 bases from V and 0 from J; bases not matched to a gene: 3. Here the CDR3 reads CASSSRDSSGNTIYF. DNA for the CDR3: TGTGCCAGCAGCTCCCGGGACAGCTCTGGAAACACCATATATTTT.

This clone was observed a single time. The genes are TRBV10-1 and TRBJ2-2; 10 nucleotides match TRBD2. The V and J ends lost 8 bases and 3 bases, in that order; junction bases with no gene match: 6. CDR3 length equals 15 residues. Germline V CDR1 and CDR2: WNHNN, SYGVQD (reference sequence). The CDR3 DNA is TGCGCCAGCCTAGCGGGGGAACGGGACACCGGGGAGCTGTTTTTT. This gives the protein CASLAGERDTGELFF.

CDR3 loop: CASSWTGLQAATNEKLFF. CDR3 bases: TGTGCCAGCAGCTGGACAGGTCTTCAGGCTGCAACTAATGAAAAACTGTTTTTT. This sequence joins TRBV11-2 and TRBJ1-4, with TRBD1 identical over 7 bases. The germline V gene has CDR1 SGHAT and CDR2 FQNNGV. CDR3 length: 18 residues. V lost 4 bases, J lost 0 bases, and 11 bases stayed unmatched.

This chain links TRBV6-5 with TRBJ2-1, with D unresolved. Germline lookup yields CDR1 MNHEY and CDR2 SVGAGI. V was clipped by 8 bases and J by 0 bases, with 14 bases between them. The CDR3 is 15 residues long. The CDR3 protein is CASRLFPGSYNEQFF. As DNA, the CDR3 is TGTGCCAGCCGGCTATTTCCTGGCTCCTACAATGAGCAGTTCTTC.

CDR3: CSAETDQNEKLFF. In nucleotides, the CDR3 is TGCAGCGCCGAGACAGACCAAAATGAAAAACTGTTTTTT. The chain couples TRBV29-1 to TRBJ1-4; D perhaps matches TRBD1 (5 bases). V was shortened by 7 bases and J by 5 bases, with 14 bases between the two germline ends. The CDR3 length is 13 residues. Germline CDR1 SQVTM, CDR2 ANQGSEA.

In regard to this clone: The sample holds other DNA sequences that translate to the same CDR3. The chain combines TRBV9 with TRBJ1-3, with D possibly being TRBD1 (5 bases). This CDR3 is built from 13 residues. CDR1 and CDR2 (germline): SGDLS, YYNGEE. Between the trimmed V and J ends, which lost 3 bases and 2 bases, there was a span of 6 bases. In nucleotides, the CDR3 is TGTGCCAGCAGCGAGGGACCTGGAAACACCATATATTTT. It codes for CASSEGPGNTIYF.

The chain is built from TRBV19 and TRBJ1-1; the D is unclear. V dropped 5 bases and J dropped 8 bases, with 9 bases sitting between them. The CDR3 has 11 amino acids. CDR1 and CDR2 (germline): LNHDA, SQIVND (reference sequence). The CDR3 region has the DNA TGTGCCAGTAGTGCCCAGAGCGAAGCTTTCTTT. Translating it yields CASSAQSEAFF.

The chain couples TRBV9 to TRBJ1-1; D is unresolved. The germline V gene has CDR1 SGDLS and CDR2 YYNGEE. V gave up 4 bases and J gave up 1 base, with 8 bases separating them. This CDR3 region has 13 residues. CDR3 nucleotides: TGTGCCAGCAGCCACGACGGGAACACTGAAGCTTTCTTT. Residues: CASSHDGNTEAFF.

The rearrangement joins TRBV2 to TRBJ2-5, with 7 bases matching TRBD2. The CDR3 is made up of 13 amino acids. The junction had 5 bases not matched to a gene; V was cut back by 7 bases and J by 3 bases. The germline gives CDR1 SNHLY, CDR2 FYNNEI. The CDR3 DNA sequence: TGTGCCAGCAATTCGGCGGGGGAAGAGACCCAGTACTTC. As protein: CASNSAGEETQYF.

The rearrangement joins TRBV7-6 to TRBJ2-5; D not certain. Germline V lookup: CDR1 SGHVS, CDR2 FNYEAQ. There are 16 residues in the CDR3. V lost 5 bases and J 1 base, leaving 17 bases between the germline ends. The CDR3 sequence is CASSPPNTRPQETQYF. The DNA of the CDR3 is TGTGCCAGCAGCCCACCAAACACACGTCCCCAAGAGACCCAGTACTTC.

The rearrangement joins TRBV29-1 to TRBJ2-1; no clear D gene. The germline V and J ends were trimmed by 6 bases and 0 bases, with 12 bases remaining between them. Germline-derived CDR1 and CDR2 are SQVTM and ANQGSEA. The CDR3 runs 14 residues. DNA for the CDR3: TGCAGCGTGGCCGACTTAAGCTCCTACAATGAGCAGTTCTTC. Its translation: CSVADLSSYNEQFF.

This sequence joins TRBV25-1 and TRBJ1-1, with TRBD1 identical over 12 bases. Trimming cost V 3 bases and J 4 bases; bases outside gene matches: 6. The CDR3 spans 16 residues. The germline V gene encodes CDR1 MGHDK and CDR2 SYGVNS. The CDR3 coding sequence is TGTGCCAGCAGTGAGGGACAGGGGGCTGAAGGCACTGAAGCTTTCTTT. It is translated as CASSEGQGAEGTEAFF. Together with reference TRBV25-1 and TRBJ1-1, the CDR3 gives the full variable domain: EADIYQTPRYLVIGTGKKITLECSQTMGHDKMYWYQQDPGMELHLIHYSYGVNSTEKGDLSSESTVSRIRTEHFPLTLESARPSHTSQYLCASSEGQGAEGTEAFFGQGTRLTVV.

This CDR3 is CASSPRDTYVYGYTF. CDR3 nucleotide sequence: TGCGCCAGCAGCCCGAGGGACACTTACGTCTATGGCTACACCTTC. The rearrangement links TRBV4-1 to TRBJ1-2, with D possibly matching TRBD1 (6 bases). V was shortened by 4 bases and J by 4 bases, with 16 bases between the two germline ends. Per the germline V gene, CDR1 is MGHRA and CDR2 is YSYEKL. The CDR3 is made up of 15 amino acids.

V is TRBV6-7 and J is TRBJ2-5; 8 nucleotides agree with TRBD1. TRBV6-7 qualifies as an ORF whose function is uncertain. The CDR3 is 16 amino acids. Losses at the gene ends were 4 bases for V and 2 bases for J; bases not matched to a gene: 9. The CDR3 coding sequence is TGTGCCAGCAGTTCAAACCCGGGACAGGCACAAGAGACCCAGTACTTC. Its translation: CASSSNPGQAQETQYF.

V gene TRBV28 combines with J gene TRBJ1-1; TRBD1 agrees at 9 bases. This CDR3 is 14 amino acids long. Germline CDR1 and CDR2: MDHEN and SYDVKM. V lost 4 bases and J lost 4; bases outside the gene matches: 4. Here the CDR3 reads CASSYRGRGTEAFF. As DNA, the CDR3 is TGTGCCAGCAGTTACAGGGGGCGAGGCACTGAAGCTTTCTTT.